The 27 T cell receptor beta chains below come from one sample, sequenced in a study of cytomegalovirus exposure and HLA in healthy donors. PCR used 60 Vbeta primers and 13 Jbeta primers. The table came from immunoSEQ multiplex PCR; TCRdb's copy has only in-frame clones and leaves some out. The profile shows about 130,000 clones, 70% to 80% of them singletons. The sequenced sample consisted of PBMCs. The receptors stem from a man aged 40-55 years in good health and CMV-seropositive.

This clone has only a few counts. The gene calls are TRBV5-5 and TRBJ1-1; D may be TRBD1 (6 bases). The CDR3 totals 15 residues. Germline CDR1 is SGHKS and CDR2 is YYEKEE (reference sequence). The germline V and J ends were trimmed by 2 bases and 5 bases, with 16 bases remaining between them. In DNA, the CDR3 is TGTGCCAGCAGCTTAGACGGCCTGAGGGGGACTGAAGCTTTCTTT. Its protein is CASSLDGLRGTEAFF.

The chain joins TRBV29-1 to TRBJ2-5, with D perhaps matching TRBD1 (6 bases). Trimming pared 3 bases from V and 3 bases from J, leaving 14 bases between. The CDR3 is made up of 14 amino acids. Germline V gives CDR1 SQVTM, CDR2 ANQGSEA. The DNA for the CDR3 is TGCAGCGTTGAGGTTCTGGGGGCGGAAGAGACCCAGTACTTC. Encoded protein: CSVEVLGAEETQYF.

For this clone: The germline gene is not matched at one end of the junction; a read error may be the cause. The sample holds other DNA sequences that translate to the same CDR3. The chain is built from TRBV6-4 and TRBJ2-7; 7 bases fit TRBD1. Germline lookup yields CDR1 MRHNA and CDR2 SNTAGT. The CDR3 is 15 amino acids. Here the CDR3 DNA reads TGCGCCAGCAGGCCCGACAGGGAGTACGCCTACGAGCAGTACTTC. Translated, it gives CASRPDREYAYEQYF.

The CDR3 bases are TGCGCCAGCAGCTTGGGTGCAGGGGGCAAAAGTACGGGGACTGAAGCTTTCTTT. Protein product: CASSLGAGGKSTGTEAFF. This chain connects TRBV5-1 to TRBJ1-1; 8 nucleotides align to TRBD1. Trimming removed 0 bases from V and 5 bases from J; junction bases left unmatched: 15. The V gene's germline CDR1 is SGHRS and CDR2 YFSETQ. The CDR3 covers 18 residues.

V and J are TRBV11-2 and TRBJ1-6; the D gene is possibly TRBD1 (6 bases). Germline V gene lookup returns CDR1 SGHAT and CDR2 FQNNGV. This CDR3 region has 14 residues. V lost 2 bases to trimming and J lost 8 bases, with 10 bases between them. The CDR3 spells CASSLRAGDSPLHF. In nucleotides, the CDR3 is TGTGCCAGCAGCTTACGGGCAGGGGATTCACCCCTCCACTTT.

This clone was picked up a small number of times. This chain connects TRBV19 to TRBJ1-5; TRBD1 matches at 7 bases. CDR3 length equals 16 residues. J gave up 8 bases and V 6 bases, and 16 bases lay outside the gene matches. Germline CDR1 reads LNHDA; CDR2 reads SQIVND (reference sequence). The CDR3 is CASRITGVISSKPQHF. CDR3 DNA sequence: TGTGCCAGTAGAATAACAGGGGTGATTTCGAGTAAGCCCCAGCATTTT. Using reference TRBV19 and TRBJ1-5 for the parts outside the CDR3, the full variable domain is DGGITQSPKYLFRKEGQNVTLSCEQNLNHDAMYWYRQDPGQGLRLIYYSQIVNDFQKGDIAEGYSVSREKKESFPLTVTSAQKNPTAFYLCASRITGVISSKPQHFGDGTRLSIL.

The gene calls are TRBV11-2 and TRBJ2-6; D gene ambiguous. Germline V gives CDR1 SGHAT, CDR2 FQNNGV. The CDR3 is 15 amino acids. V dropped 6 bases and J dropped 2 bases, with 11 bases sitting between them. This CDR3 reads CASRPPKPGANVLTF. CDR3 in DNA: TGTGCCAGCAGGCCCCCGAAGCCTGGGGCCAACGTCCTGACTTTC.

CDR3 nucleotide sequence: TGTGCCAGCAGGAAAGACAGGTTAAATTCACCCCTCCACTTT. The encoded protein is CASRKDRLNSPLHF. V is TRBV28 and J is TRBJ1-6; possibly TRBD1 for D (6 bases). V was pared by 6 bases and J by 7 bases, with 13 bases between. The CDR3 covers 14 residues. Germline CDR1 and CDR2: MDHEN and SYDVKM.

The rearrangement uses TRBV6-1 and TRBJ1-6; TRBD1 agrees at 7 bases. Germline V gene lookup returns CDR1 MNHNS and CDR2 SASEGT. The trim removed 7 bases at V and 10 bases at J, leaving 4 bases unmatched. This CDR3 spans 12 amino acids. The CDR3 bases are TGTGCCAGCACCGAGACAGGGTCACCCCTCCACTTT. Its protein product is CASTETGSPLHF.

The J gene is TRBJ2-3, the V gene TRBV9, with 15 bases fitting TRBD2. The CDR3 totals 18 residues. Per the germline V gene, CDR1 is SGDLS and CDR2 is YYNGEE. After removal of 3 bases from V and 8 bases from J, the junction contained 13 bases not matched to a gene. The chain's CDR3 is CASSGGLAGGLQLGTQYF. DNA for the CDR3: TGTGCCAGCAGCGGGGGACTAGCGGGAGGCTTACAACTAGGTACGCAGTATTTT.

V and J are TRBV9 and TRBJ2-3; 8 bases match TRBD2. The CDR3 length is 14 residues. In germline, CDR1 is SGDLS, CDR2 YYNGEE. The V segment lost 2 bases and the J segment 7 bases; nucleotides outside the gene matches: 6. The CDR3 DNA is TGTGCCAGCAGCGTTTCGCGGGAGGTCAATACGCAGTATTTT. Encoded protein: CASSVSREVNTQYF. Filled out from reference TRBV9 and TRBJ2-3, the complete variable domain reads DSGVTQTPKHLITATGQRVTLRCSPRSGDLSVYWYQQSLDQGLQFLIQYYNGEERAKGNILERFSAQQFPDLHSELNLSSLELGDSALYFCASSVSREVNTQYFGPGTRLTVL.

A note on this clone: The germline gene is not matched at one end of the junction; a read error may be the cause. Within the sample, other DNA sequences also encode this same CDR3. The chain joins TRBV11-1 to TRBJ2-2, with TRBD2 matching 8 bases. The CDR3 contains 16 residues. The germline gives CDR1 SGHAT, CDR2 FQDESV (reference sequence). The CDR3 DNA is TGCGCCAGCAGCCCGAACCCGGGAGGGGACACCGGGGAGCTGTTTTTT. This gives the protein CASSPNPGGDTGELFF.

The rearrangement links TRBV19 to TRBJ1-1; D is unclear. Between the trimmed V and J ends, which lost 4 bases and 1 base, there was a span of 7 bases. CDR1 and CDR2 from the germline V gene are LNHDA and SQIVND (reference sequence). The CDR3 extends over 13 amino acids. The DNA for the CDR3 is TGTGCCAGTAGTAACAGTGCGAACACTGAAGCTTTCTTT. This sequence encodes CASSNSANTEAFF.

The rearrangement uses TRBV5-4 and TRBJ1-3; D is uncertain. The ends were cut back, 0 bases at V and 0 bases at J, with 7 bases in the middle. The CDR3 has 15 amino acids. The germline V gene encodes CDR1 SGHNT and CDR2 YYREEE (reference sequence). CDR3 bases: TGTGCCAGCAGCTTGGGGGCAGGCTCTGGAAACACCATATATTTT. As protein: CASSLGAGSGNTIYF. Complete variable domain (other parts from reference TRBV5-4 and TRBJ1-3): ETGVTQSPTHLIKTRGQQVTLRCSSQSGHNTVSWYQQALGQGPQFIFQYYREEENGRGNFPPRFSGLQFPNYSSELNVNALELDDSALYLCASSLGAGSGNTIYFGEGSWLTVV.

The V and J genes are TRBV10-2 and TRBJ2-1, with TRBD2 matching over 8 bases. Germline V lookup: CDR1 WSHSY, CDR2 SAAADI. The V gene end was trimmed by 2 bases and the J gene end by 1 base; junction bases not matched to a gene: 4. The CDR3 length is 16 residues. The CDR3 nucleotides read TGCGCCAGCAGTGAGCCAGCGGGAGAGTCCTACAATGAGCAGTTCTTC. Translating it yields CASSEPAGESYNEQFF.

The chain employs TRBV28 and TRBJ2-3, with TRBD1 identical over 7 bases. The CDR3 loop spans 15 amino acids. CDR1 is MDHEN and CDR2 is SYDVKM in the germline V gene. The V segment lost 2 bases and the J segment 4 bases; nucleotides outside the gene matches: 6. In DNA form, the CDR3 reads TGTGCCAGCAGTTTACTCACAGGGGTAGCAGATACGCAGTATTTT. Translating it yields CASSLLTGVADTQYF.

The chain has TRBV19 and TRBJ2-5; 10 bases match TRBD1. CDR3 size: 16 residues. V was clipped by 5 bases and J by 4 bases; unmatched bases: 10. Germline lookup yields CDR1 LNHDA and CDR2 SQIVND (reference sequence). In DNA, the CDR3 is TGTGCCAGTAGTGCCGACCGGGACAGGGGAGGAGAGACCCAGTACTTC. Protein: CASSADRDRGGETQYF.

This chain connects TRBV19 to TRBJ1-2, with TRBD1 identical over 11 bases. The ends lost 5 bases at V and 8 bases at J; junction bases unmatched: 7. The CDR3 sequence is 14 residues long. In germline, CDR1 is LNHDA, CDR2 SQIVND (reference sequence). The CDR3 protein is CASSPGQGANGYTF. The CDR3 nucleotides are TGTGCCAGTAGTCCAGGACAGGGGGCGAACGGCTACACCTTC. The whole variable domain, remainder taken from reference TRBV19 and TRBJ1-2, is DGGITQSPKYLFRKEGQNVTLSCEQNLNHDAMYWYRQDPGQGLRLIYYSQIVNDFQKGDIAEGYSVSREKKESFPLTVTSAQKNPTAFYLCASSPGQGANGYTFGSGTRLTVV.

Only one count was recorded for this clone. This rearrangement joins TRBV4-1 to TRBJ2-7; 11 bases line up with TRBD2. Per the germline V gene, CDR1 is MGHRA and CDR2 is YSYEKL. This CDR3 is built from 15 residues. Trimming cost V 5 bases and J 1 base; bases outside gene matches: 4. CDR3 sequence (DNA): TGCGCCAGCAGCGCGGGACTAGCGGAGTCCTACGAGCAGTACTTC. Amino acids: CASSAGLAESYEQYF.

A few counts support this clone. This chain joins TRBV9 and TRBJ2-1; the match to TRBD2 covers 7 bases. V was clipped by 2 bases and J by 2 bases; unmatched bases: 4. The CDR3 spans 15 residues. Germline lookup yields CDR1 SGDLS and CDR2 YYNGEE. This CDR3 reads CASSVASGPYNEQFF. The CDR3 region has the DNA TGTGCCAGCAGCGTTGCTAGCGGCCCCTACAATGAGCAGTTCTTC.

The V and J genes are TRBV30 and TRBJ2-6; 8 bases align to TRBD1. CDR3 size: 17 residues. The V gene's germline CDR1 is GTSNPN and CDR2 SVGIG (reference sequence). After removal of 5 bases from V and 0 bases from J, the junction contained 9 bases not matched to a gene. CDR3 residues: CAWGRTGLGSGANVLTF. Written as DNA, the CDR3 is TGTGCCTGGGGCCGGACAGGGTTGGGCTCTGGGGCCAACGTCCTGACTTTC. Variable domain in full (rest from reference TRBV30 and TRBJ2-6): SQTIHQWPATLVQPVGSPLSLECTVEGTSNPNLYWYRQAAGRGLQLLFYSVGIGQISSEVPQNLSASRPQDRQFILSSKKLLLSDSGFYLCAWGRTGLGSGANVLTFGAGSRLTVL.

The rearrangement uses TRBV27 and TRBJ2-1, with D possibly TRBD1 on 6 matching bases. The CDR3 length is 19 residues. Trimming left V 8 bases short and J 5 bases short, with 31 bases between. Germline assignment: CDR1 MNHEY and CDR2 SMNVEV (reference sequence). The CDR3, as DNA: TGTGCCAGCCATCAGTTCACCCCCCCGGGATACCGACAGGACAATGAGCAGTTCTTC. Its translation: CASHQFTPPGYRQDNEQFF.

The chain has TRBV5-6 and TRBJ2-7; TRBD2 aligns across 10 bases. The CDR3 is 13 residues long. After removal of 2 bases from V and 6 bases from J, the junction contained 2 bases not matched to a gene. In germline, CDR1 is SGHDT, CDR2 YYEEEE. DNA of the CDR3: TGTGCCAGCAGCTTCCTAGCGGGAGTCGAGCAGTACTTC. Protein product: CASSFLAGVEQYF.

CDR3 in amino acids: CSVGRTSGFTDTQYF. The DNA of the CDR3 is TGCAGCGTGGGGAGGACTAGCGGGTTTACAGATACGCAGTATTTT. The chain couples TRBV29-1 to TRBJ2-3; 11 positions agree with TRBD2. J gave up 3 bases and V 6 bases, and 8 bases lay outside the gene matches. The CDR3 runs 15 residues. Germline V gives CDR1 SQVTM, CDR2 ANQGSEA.

The CDR3 here is CASSWSNYGYTF. The CDR3, as DNA: TGTGCCAGCAGCTGGAGTAACTATGGCTACACCTTC. The chain carries TRBV5-6 and TRBJ1-2; D gene ambiguous. Looked up from germline, CDR1 is SGHDT and CDR2 is YYEEEE. V dropped 3 bases and J dropped 1 base, with 4 bases sitting between them. The length of the CDR3 is 12 residues.

This chain links TRBV29-1 with TRBJ2-2, with D unclear. Trimming removed 2 bases at V and 4 bases at J, with 23 bases between. Germline V lookup: CDR1 SQVTM, CDR2 ANQGSEA. The CDR3 length is 18 residues. CDR3: CSVERKETSDASTGELFF. As DNA, the CDR3 is TGCAGCGTTGAAAGGAAGGAGACCAGCGACGCGAGCACCGGGGAGCTGTTTTTT.

This chain joins TRBV28 and TRBJ1-1; TRBD1 agrees at 7 bases. The CDR3 consists of 15 residues. Trimming at V came to 3 bases and at J to 5 bases, leaving 9 bases not matched to a gene. The V gene's germline CDR1 is MDHEN and CDR2 SYDVKM. CDR3 sequence reads: CASSFQQDRVTEAFF. The CDR3 bases are TGTGCCAGCAGTTTTCAACAAGACAGGGTAACTGAAGCTTTCTTT.